Each of the 11 T cell receptor beta chains below was sequenced from the same sample in a study of human T cells and chemical hapten exposure. MiXCR, applied by TCRdb to the 5' RACE reads, yields one record per CDR3 protein. This table has 70,000 to 85,000 distinct CDR3 sequences, about 16% appearing once. It was unfractionated whole blood from which total RNA was extracted. The receptor source for this set is a female donor in good health.

V is TRBV20-1 and J is TRBJ1-2, with a weak D call TRBD1 (6 bases). Trimming removed 6 bases at V and 3 bases at J, with 17 bases between. The CDR3 sequence is 14 residues long. Germline CDR1 and CDR2: DFQATT and SNEGSKA (reference sequence). As DNA, the CDR3 is TGCAGTGCCCAGAATGGACAGAATTACTATGGCTACACCTTC. Protein sequence: CSAQNGQNYYGYTF.

The genes are TRBV5-1 and TRBJ1-5; 8 positions agree with TRBD1. V gave up 4 bases and J gave up 8 bases; unmatched junction bases: 8. The CDR3 length is 14 residues. Germline assignment: CDR1 SGHRS and CDR2 YFSETQ. The CDR3 nucleotides read TGCGCCAGCAGCCATGGGACAGGCAAGGAGCCCCAGCATTTT. As protein: CASSHGTGKEPQHF.

The chain joins TRBV4-1 to TRBJ2-7; 9 bases are a match to TRBD1. This CDR3 is 14 amino acids long. Trimming took 1 base from V and 2 from J; bases not matched to a gene: 0. CDR1 is MGHRA and CDR2 is YSYEKL in the germline V gene. The chain's CDR3 is CASSQGQGAYEQYF. Written as DNA, the CDR3 is TGCGCCAGCAGCCAAGGACAGGGGGCCTACGAGCAGTACTTC.

This clonotype was observed a few times. The chain employs TRBV5-6 and TRBJ1-1; D remains ambiguous. CDR1 SGHDT and CDR2 YYEEEE come from the germline V gene. The CDR3 is 14 residues long. V was trimmed by 5 bases and J by 4 bases, leaving 15 bases between them. This CDR3 reads CASRRGWTSTEAFF. In nucleotides, the CDR3 is TGTGCCAGCAGACGCGGCTGGACGAGCACTGAAGCTTTCTTT.

This clonotype appeared a few times. This chain links TRBV19 with TRBJ1-5; TRBD1 aligns across 8 bases. The CDR3 extends over 15 amino acids. The germline gives CDR1 LNHDA, CDR2 SQIVND (reference sequence). The junction had 4 bases not matched to a gene; V was cut back by 6 bases and J by 0 bases. CDR3 in DNA: TGTGCCAGTAGCCCTACAGGGGGTAGCAATCAGCCCCAGCATTTT. It encodes CASSPTGGSNQPQHF.

The rearrangement uses TRBV15 and TRBJ1-6; D might be TRBD1 (5 bases). This CDR3 contains 13 residues. Trimming left V 0 bases short and J 10 bases short, with 7 bases between. Germline V gene data show CDR1 as LNHNV and CDR2 as YYDKDF (reference sequence). CDR3 DNA sequence: TGTGCCACCAGCAGAGATAGGGGATCACCCCTCCACTTT. This codes for CATSRDRGSPLHF.

The V gene is TRBV7-2, the J gene TRBJ1-2, with 11 positions matching TRBD1. The CDR3 runs to 17 residues. Germline V gene lookup returns CDR1 SGHTA and CDR2 FQGNSA. J was trimmed by 4 bases and V by 6 bases; bases with no gene match: 13. CDR3 loop: CASRQPGQGDFSYGYTF. CDR3 sequence (DNA): TGTGCCAGCAGACAACCGGGACAGGGGGATTTTAGCTATGGCTACACCTTC. Using reference TRBV7-2 and TRBJ1-2 for the parts outside the CDR3, the full variable domain is GAGVSQSPSNKVTEKGKDVELRCDPISGHTALYWYRQSLGQGLEFLIYFQGNSAPDKSGLPSDRFSAERTGGSVSTLTIQRTQQEDSAVYLCASRQPGQGDFSYGYTFGSGTRLTVV.

The chain joins TRBV6-5 to TRBJ1-1; D is unresolved. The CDR3 extends over 15 amino acids. Germline values: CDR1 MNHEY, CDR2 SVGAGI. With 0 bases removed from V and 6 bases from J, the gap between germline ends came to 14 bases. CDR3 DNA sequence: TGTGCCAGCAGTTACTCGGGAGGGCTAACCGCTGAAGCTTTCTTT. It translates to CASSYSGGLTAEAFF.

The chain recombines TRBV19 with TRBJ2-2; weak D call: TRBD2 (6 bases). Germline CDR1 and CDR2: LNHDA and SQIVND (reference sequence). Trimming left V 1 base short and J 3 bases short, with 6 bases between. There are 14 residues in the CDR3. Here the CDR3 reads CASSIAGDTGELFF. DNA for the CDR3: TGTGCCAGTAGTATAGCGGGAGACACCGGGGAGCTGTTTTTT.

This clonotype was found a few times. The J gene is TRBJ1-1, the V gene TRBV5-1, with D possibly TRBD1 on 6 matching bases. Germline V gene sequence: CDR1 SGHRS, CDR2 YFSETQ. Between the trimmed V and J ends, which lost 0 bases and 0 bases, there was a span of 9 bases. This CDR3 has 15 amino acids. The DNA of the CDR3 is TGCGCCAGCAGCTTGGGGGGGGGGCTGAACACTGAAGCTTTCTTT. Translated: CASSLGGGLNTEAFF.

The genes are TRBV12-3 or TRBV12-4 and TRBJ1-6; D not resolved. The CDR3 totals 13 residues. V lost 4 bases to trimming and J lost 8 bases, with 9 bases between them. In nucleotides, the CDR3 is TGTGCCAGCAGTTCGAGTTGGGATTCACCCCTCCACTTT. Amino acids: CASSSSWDSPLHF.